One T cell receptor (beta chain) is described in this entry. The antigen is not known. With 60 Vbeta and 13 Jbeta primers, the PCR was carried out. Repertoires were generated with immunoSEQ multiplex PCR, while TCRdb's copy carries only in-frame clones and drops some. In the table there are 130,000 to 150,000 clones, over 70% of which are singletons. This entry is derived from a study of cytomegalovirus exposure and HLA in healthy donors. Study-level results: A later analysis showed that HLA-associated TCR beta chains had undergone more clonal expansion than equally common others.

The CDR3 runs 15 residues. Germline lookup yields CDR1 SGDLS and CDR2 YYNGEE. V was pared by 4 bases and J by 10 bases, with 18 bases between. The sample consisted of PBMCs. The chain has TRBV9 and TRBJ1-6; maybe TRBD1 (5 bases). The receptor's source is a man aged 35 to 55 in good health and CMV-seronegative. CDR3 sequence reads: CASSPNQGGASPLHF. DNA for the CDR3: TGTGCCAGCAGCCCCAACCAGGGAGGGGCATCACCCCTCCACTTT.